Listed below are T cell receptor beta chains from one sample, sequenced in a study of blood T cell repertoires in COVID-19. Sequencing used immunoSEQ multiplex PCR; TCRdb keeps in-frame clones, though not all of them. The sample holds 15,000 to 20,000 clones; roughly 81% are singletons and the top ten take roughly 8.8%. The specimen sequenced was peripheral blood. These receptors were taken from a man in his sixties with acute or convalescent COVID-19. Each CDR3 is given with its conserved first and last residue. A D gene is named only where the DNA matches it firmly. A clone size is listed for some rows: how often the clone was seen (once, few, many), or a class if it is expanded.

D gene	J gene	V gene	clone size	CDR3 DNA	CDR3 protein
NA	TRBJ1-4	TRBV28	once	TGTGCCAGCAGCCGTGGGGGGAATGAAAAACTGTTTTTT	CASSRGGNEKLFF
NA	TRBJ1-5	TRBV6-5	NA	TGTGCCAGCAGTCACAATCCAATGTTTCAGCCCCAGCATTTT	CASSHNPMFQPQHF
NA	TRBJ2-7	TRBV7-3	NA	TGTGCCAGCAGCTTATCAGGGGCGAATAACGAGCAGTACTTC	CASSLSGANNEQYF
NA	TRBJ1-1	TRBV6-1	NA	TGTGCCAGCAGTGAAGGGGTGTCACGGAGGGCTTTCTTT	CASSEGVSRRAFF
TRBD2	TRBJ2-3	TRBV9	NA	TGTGCCAGCAGCGCTACCGGGGGGGCGGGCACAGATACGCAGTATTTT	CASSATGGAGTDTQYF
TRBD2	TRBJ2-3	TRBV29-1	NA	TGCAGCGTCTGGGAGGGGGATACGCAGTATTTT	CSVWEGDTQYF
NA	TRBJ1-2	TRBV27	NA	TGTGCCAGCAGTTTATCGGGGGGAGATGGCTACACCTTC	CASSLSGGDGYTF
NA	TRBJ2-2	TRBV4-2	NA	TGTGCCAGCAGCCGGGACAATATGGGGGAGCTGTTTTTT	CASSRDNMGELFF
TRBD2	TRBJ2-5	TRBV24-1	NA	TGTGCCACCAGTGACCCCAGGAGTGGGGGAGGGGAGACCCAGTACTTC	CATSDPRSGGGETQYF
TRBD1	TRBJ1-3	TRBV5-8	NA	TGTGCCAGCAGGAGGGAGACAGGGCACACTGGAAACACCATATATTTT	CASRRETGHTGNTIYF
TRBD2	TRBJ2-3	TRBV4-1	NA	TGCGCCAGCAGCCACCCGGGACTAGCGGGGGGGGGCTCTAAGAGTACAGATACGCAGTATTTT	CASSHPGLAGGGSKSTDTQYF
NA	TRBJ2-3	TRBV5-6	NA	TGTGCCAGCAGCTTTGGAGCCGTTAGCACAGATACGCAGTATTTT	CASSFGAVSTDTQYF
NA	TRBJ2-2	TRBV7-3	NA	TGTGCCAGCGGGGCTAGGGCGAACACCGGGGAGCTGTTTTTT	CASGARANTGELFF
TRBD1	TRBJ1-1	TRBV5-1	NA	TGCGCCAGCAGCTTTAACAGGGGTGGGAACACTGAAGCTTTCTTT	CASSFNRGGNTEAFF
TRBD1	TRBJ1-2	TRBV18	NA	TGTGCCAGCTCACGGGACAGCGACTATGGCTACACCTTC	CASSRDSDYGYTF
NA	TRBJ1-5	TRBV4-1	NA	TGCGCCAGCAGCCTTGACAGAAATAGCAATCAGCCCCAGCATTTT	CASSLDRNSNQPQHF
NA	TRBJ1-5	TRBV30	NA	TGTGCCTGGTCCGAGTCGGAGAATCAGCCCCAGCATTTT	CAWSESENQPQHF
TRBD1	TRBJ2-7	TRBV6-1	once	TGTGCCAGCAGTGCCTATGGGACAGGGGGCAGGTACGAGCAGTACTTC	CASSAYGTGGRYEQYF
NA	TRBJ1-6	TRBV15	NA	TGTGCCACCAGCAGAGAGGGCAGGGCGAGAAATTCACCCCTCCACTTT	CATSREGRARNSPLHF
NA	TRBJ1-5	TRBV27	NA	TGTGCCAGCAGTTTATACGGTTCCAATCAGCCCCAGCATTTT	CASSLYGSNQPQHF
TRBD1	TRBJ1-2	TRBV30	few	TGTGCCTGGAGGCGGACAGGGGGCAATGGCTACACCTTC	CAWRRTGGNGYTF
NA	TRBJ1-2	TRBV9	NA	TGTGCCAGCAGCGTAGGGATCGGGGAATCCTATGGCTACACCTTC	CASSVGIGESYGYTF
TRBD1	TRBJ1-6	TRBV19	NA	TGTGCCAGTAGTCTACGACAGGGTAGATCACCCCTCCACTTT	CASSLRQGRSPLHF
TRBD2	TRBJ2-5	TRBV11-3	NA	TGTGCCAGCAGCCTCGGGGGGAACCAAGAGACCCAGTACTTC	CASSLGGNQETQYF